The next 30 T cell receptor beta chains were all read from a single sample in a study of liver allograft versus peripheral blood T cells (dated by TCRdb to 2018 to 2021). In the study overall: The study compared the T cell receptor repertoires present in transplanted livers with the repertoires present in the peripheral blood of liver transplant recipients.

The instrument given in TCRdb is Illumina MiSeq. The public reads were reanalyzed by TCRdb: fastp trimming at Q25, MiXCR alignment, in-frame beta chains only. Each CDR3 protein appears once, grouped with its most common genes and DNA. Present in this sample are thousands of distinct CDR3 sequences, roughly 22% of which were seen just once. 5.4% of the sample is taken by the ten largest. The receptors derive from a human patient who had a liver transplant. After a transplant, the graft donor may have provided part of the T cells.

The chain is built from TRBV5-1 and TRBJ2-3, with D possibly TRBD1 on 5 matching bases. The CDR3 sequence is 14 residues long. The germline V gene encodes CDR1 SGHRS and CDR2 YFSETQ. Trimming left V 3 bases short and J 2 bases short, with 10 bases between. The CDR3 loop is CASSSRQHTDTQYF. The CDR3 DNA reads TGCGCCAGCAGCTCGAGACAGCACACAGATACGCAGTATTTT.

The sample holds many counts of this clonotype. The chain employs TRBV5-4 and TRBJ2-1, with no clear D. The CDR3 runs to 14 residues. Germline lookup yields CDR1 SGHNT and CDR2 YYREEE (reference sequence). V shed 0 bases and J shed 8 bases, with 12 bases lying between them. CDR3 nucleotides: TGTGCCAGCAGCTTGGTTCGCGTCGGCGATGAGCAGTTCTTC. It is translated as CASSLVRVGDEQFF.

This chain uses TRBV19 with TRBJ1-3; TRBD1 aligns across 7 bases. Germline V gene data show CDR1 as LNHDA and CDR2 as SQIVND (reference sequence). The CDR3 extends over 15 amino acids. V dropped 5 bases and J dropped 1; count of bases not matched to a gene: 5. The CDR3 DNA reads TGTGCCAGTAGTGCGGGACAGTCTTCTGGAAACACCATATATTTT. Its protein is CASSAGQSSGNTIYF.

This clonotype has a single count. The chain links TRBV6-6 to TRBJ1-2; TRBD2 is a possible D gene (6 bases). Matching the DNA end better, TRBJ2-7 makes the J call doubtful. Germline-derived CDR1 and CDR2 are MNHNY and SVGAGI (reference sequence). This CDR3 spans 13 amino acids. As DNA, the CDR3 is TGTGCCAGCAGTTACGGCGGGGAGAACATGCAGTACTTC. Translated: CASSYGGENMQYF.

The rearrangement links TRBV11-2 to TRBJ2-2; 9 bases agree with TRBD1. The junction had 3 bases not matched to a gene; V was cut back by 2 bases and J by 8 bases. The length of the CDR3 is 14 residues. Germline V gene sequence: CDR1 SGHAT, CDR2 FQNNGV. The CDR3, as DNA: TGTGCCAGCAGCTTACTACAGGGGGCGGGGGAGCTGTTTTTT. Its translation is CASSLLQGAGELFF.

The V gene is TRBV6-1, the J gene TRBJ1-3, with 7 nucleotides matching TRBD1. Trimming removed 4 bases from V and 0 bases from J; junction bases left unmatched: 9. The CDR3 totals 17 residues. CDR1 MNHNS and CDR2 SASEGT come from the germline V gene. CDR3 DNA sequence: TGTGCCAGCAGTGGGCCGACAGGGCGTCCCTCTGGAAACACCATATATTTT. This sequence encodes CASSGPTGRPSGNTIYF.

V and J are TRBV7-3 and TRBJ2-3; weak D call: TRBD2 (6 bases). In germline, CDR1 is SGHTA, CDR2 FQGTGA. The CDR3 is made up of 15 amino acids. Trimming cost V 5 bases and J 0 bases, with 12 bases left between them. As DNA, the CDR3 is TGTGCCAGCAGCCCCTGGGACTCTAGCACAGATACGCAGTATTTT. It yields the protein CASSPWDSSTDTQYF.

This clonotype is categorized as medium-sized. The CDR3 nucleotides read TGCAGCGTTGAACGGGGGCAGAAACTGTTTTTT. Protein product: CSVERGQKLFF. J is TRBJ1-4 and V is TRBV29-1, with a weak D call TRBD1 (6 bases). Trimming took off 2 bases at V and 11 bases at J, with 9 bases between the two ends. CDR3 size: 11 residues. Germline CDR1 is SQVTM and CDR2 is ANQGSEA. Full variable domain (remainder filled in from reference TRBV29-1 and TRBJ1-4): SAVISQKPSRDICQRGTSLTIQCQVDSQVTMMFWYRQQPGQSLTLIATANQGSEATYESGFVIDKFPISRPNLTFSTLTVSNMSPEDSSIYLCSVERGQKLFFGSGTQLSVL.

In this sample, this clonotype is medium-sized. The V call is TRBV19, the J call TRBJ1-5; D might be TRBD1 (6 bases). CDR1 is LNHDA and CDR2 is SQIVND in the germline V gene (reference sequence). The CDR3 is 13 residues long. Trimming removed 5 bases at V and 7 bases at J, with 12 bases between. The CDR3 sequence is CASSPGVDQPQHF. The CDR3, as DNA: TGTGCCAGTAGTCCAGGGGTAGACCAGCCCCAGCATTTT.

This clonotype is medium-sized within its sample. The chain combines TRBV29-1 with TRBJ2-5, with TRBD2 as a possible D gene (5 bases). Trimming cost V 4 bases and J 5 bases, with 23 bases left between them. The germline V gene has CDR1 SQVTM and CDR2 ANQGSEA. This CDR3 contains 16 residues. The DNA for the CDR3 is TGCAGCGTTGGGTGGGAGAAGGGTAGAAAGATGGAGACCCAGTACTTC. Translating gives CSVGWEKGRKMETQYF.

This clonotype was recorded at least ten times. The chain combines TRBV19 with TRBJ2-7; no reliable D call. Trimming shortened V by 3 bases and J by 6 bases, and 12 bases separated the two germline ends. This CDR3 is built from 13 residues. CDR1 and CDR2 from the germline V gene are LNHDA and SQIVND (reference sequence). This CDR3 is CASSMTYLGEQYF. CDR3 DNA sequence: TGTGCCAGTAGTATGACTTATTTGGGCGAGCAGTACTTC.

The chain is built from TRBV10-3 and TRBJ1-1; 10 bases agree with TRBD1. Germline loops: CDR1 ENHRY, CDR2 SYGVKD. The CDR3 sequence is 15 residues long. Germline trimming cut 4 bases from V and 5 bases from J; bases unmatched to any gene: 7. CDR3 protein: CAISGDRGLGTEAFF. Here the CDR3 DNA reads TGTGCCATCAGTGGGGACAGGGGATTGGGAACTGAAGCTTTCTTT.

Judged by abundance, this clonotype is medium-sized. The V gene is TRBV28, the J gene TRBJ1-1; D call uncertain. Germline lookup yields CDR1 MDHEN and CDR2 SYDVKM. V dropped 8 bases and J dropped 1 base, with 14 bases sitting between them. The CDR3 has 14 residues. In DNA form, the CDR3 reads TGTGCCAGCGCCGCCGGCAGGCAGAACACTGAAGCTTTCTTT. This gives the protein CASAAGRQNTEAFF.

V usage is TRBV19 and J usage is TRBJ2-1; D might be TRBD2 (6 bases). CDR1 and CDR2 (germline): LNHDA, SQIVND (reference sequence). The CDR3 consists of 15 residues. V was shortened by 1 base and J by 5 bases, with 12 bases between the two germline ends. The chain's CDR3 is CASSIVGGENNEQFF. The CDR3 DNA sequence: TGTGCCAGTAGTATAGTCGGCGGGGAGAACAATGAGCAGTTCTTC.

This chain joins TRBV19 and TRBJ2-5; 11 bases are a match to TRBD2. V lost 7 bases, J lost 1 base, and 5 bases stayed unmatched. The germline gives CDR1 LNHDA, CDR2 SQIVND (reference sequence). CDR3 length equals 15 residues. This chain's CDR3 is CASKGLADIQETQYF. CDR3 DNA sequence: TGTGCCAGTAAGGGACTAGCGGATATCCAAGAGACCCAGTACTTC. The variable domain in full, completed from reference TRBV19 and TRBJ2-5, reads DGGITQSPKYLFRKEGQNVTLSCEQNLNHDAMYWYRQDPGQGLRLIYYSQIVNDFQKGDIAEGYSVSREKKESFPLTVTSAQKNPTAFYLCASKGLADIQETQYFGPGTRLLVL.

This clonotype counts as medium-sized (0.01 to 0.1%). The chain combines TRBV19 with TRBJ1-2; TRBD1 agrees at 8 bases. V shed 4 bases and J 7 bases; nucleotides not matched to a gene: 5. The CDR3 totals 13 residues. CDR1 is LNHDA and CDR2 is SQIVND in the germline V gene (reference sequence). In DNA, the CDR3 is TGTGCCAGTAGTAGCCAGGGGGCGTTTGGCTACACCTTC. Its translation: CASSSQGAFGYTF.

There are many counts of this clonotype. V is TRBV7-9 and J is TRBJ1-2; no clear D. The length of the CDR3 is 16 residues. V was cut by 1 base and J by 10 bases, with 22 bases left in between. Germline V CDR1 and CDR2: SEHNR, FQNEAQ (reference sequence). The DNA for the CDR3 is TGTGCCAGCAGCTTAGTGGGCACGAGGGTCGGGATCCCCTACACCTTC. This sequence encodes CASSLVGTRVGIPYTF.

The CDR3 coding sequence is TGTGCCACCAGCAGAGAGGTGGGCGCCGGCAATCAGCCCCAGCATTTT. Its protein is CATSREVGAGNQPQHF. The chain recombines TRBV15 with TRBJ1-5, with D unclear. Germline V lookup: CDR1 LNHNV, CDR2 YYDKDF (reference sequence). With 0 bases removed from V and 2 bases from J, the gap between germline ends came to 11 bases. The CDR3 consists of 16 residues.

This clonotype turned up a few times. The chain joins TRBV9 to TRBJ1-1; D is undetermined. Germline-derived CDR1 and CDR2 are SGDLS and YYNGEE. V was shortened by 0 bases and J by 6 bases, with 9 bases between the two germline ends. CDR3 length equals 13 residues. The CDR3 DNA is TGTGCCAGCAGCGTAGGAGAAAGGGCTGAAGCTTTCTTT. Encoded protein: CASSVGERAEAFF. Full variable domain (outside the CDR3, taken from reference TRBV9 and TRBJ1-1): DSGVTQTPKHLITATGQRVTLRCSPRSGDLSVYWYQQSLDQGLQFLIQYYNGEERAKGNILERFSAQQFPDLHSELNLSSLELGDSALYFCASSVGERAEAFFGQGTRLTVV.

This clonotype occurred a few times. The V and J genes are TRBV5-5 and TRBJ2-1; TRBD2 aligns across 7 bases. The CDR3 consists of 14 residues. V lost 2 bases to trimming and J lost 3 bases; unmatched junction nucleotides: 2. Germline V gene lookup returns CDR1 SGHKS and CDR2 YYEKEE (reference sequence). The CDR3 nucleotides read TGTGCCAGCAGCTTAGCGGGGAGCTACAATGAGCAGTTCTTC. It yields the protein CASSLAGSYNEQFF.

The chain is built from TRBV7-9 and TRBJ2-5; possibly TRBD2 for D (5 bases). In germline, CDR1 is SEHNR, CDR2 FQNEAQ (reference sequence). V lost 4 bases and J 5 bases, leaving 20 bases between the germline ends. The CDR3 is 16 residues long. The CDR3 protein is CASSSGSGSGPETQYF. CDR3 DNA: TGTGCCAGCAGCTCGGGAAGTGGTAGTGGCCCCGAGACCCAGTACTTC.

This chain uses TRBV11-2 with TRBJ2-1; 9 nucleotides align to TRBD2. J lost 9 bases, V lost 4 bases, and 13 bases had no gene match. Germline V gene lookup returns CDR1 SGHAT and CDR2 FQNNGV. The CDR3 totals 16 residues. This CDR3 reads CASSSRGGGRASEQFF. CDR3 bases: TGTGCCAGCAGCTCTAGAGGTGGCGGGAGGGCCAGTGAGCAGTTCTTC.

The chain is built from TRBV12-3 or TRBV12-4 and TRBJ1-6; no clear D. V dropped 0 bases and J dropped 5 bases, with 5 bases sitting between them. This CDR3 spans 14 amino acids. CDR3 sequence reads: CASSLALDNSPLHF. The CDR3 DNA sequence: TGTGCCAGCAGTTTAGCGCTAGATAATTCACCCCTCCACTTT.

The V and J genes are TRBV20-1 and TRBJ2-1; 8 nucleotides line up with TRBD2. This CDR3 region has 14 residues. Losses at the gene ends were 1 base for V and 6 bases for J; bases not matched to a gene: 5. Germline assignment: CDR1 DFQATT and CDR2 SNEGSKA (reference sequence). The CDR3 protein is CSARVAGSPNEQFF. CDR3 in DNA: TGCAGTGCTAGAGTAGCGGGATCCCCCAATGAGCAGTTCTTC.

V usage is TRBV13 and J usage is TRBJ2-7; 13 bases fit TRBD2. The germline V gene encodes CDR1 PRHDT and CDR2 FYEKMQ (reference sequence). This CDR3 comprises 17 residues. With 3 bases clipped from V and 5 bases from J, the junction kept 10 bases outside the gene matches. CDR3 amino acids: CASSFSRTSGGPNEQYF. The CDR3 DNA reads as TGTGCCAGCAGCTTCTCCAGGACTAGCGGGGGCCCCAACGAGCAGTACTTC.

This clonotype ranks as medium-sized. The chain has TRBV19 and TRBJ2-3; tentative D call: TRBD2 (7 bases). From germline, CDR1 is LNHDA and CDR2 SQIVND (reference sequence). V was cut by 6 bases and J by 2 bases, with 18 bases left in between. This CDR3 has 16 residues. The CDR3 DNA sequence: TGTGCCAGTAGACCAGCGGGCGGGGGCCCCACAGATACGCAGTATTTT. It is translated as CASRPAGGGPTDTQYF. The full variable domain, completed using reference TRBV19 and TRBJ2-3, is DGGITQSPKYLFRKEGQNVTLSCEQNLNHDAMYWYRQDPGQGLRLIYYSQIVNDFQKGDIAEGYSVSREKKESFPLTVTSAQKNPTAFYLCASRPAGGGPTDTQYFGPGTRLTVL.

The chain couples TRBV6-6 to TRBJ1-1; 9 nucleotides match TRBD1. The germline V gene has CDR1 MNHNY and CDR2 SVGAGI (reference sequence). CDR3 length: 17 residues. J was trimmed by 1 base and V by 6 bases; bases with no gene match: 12. The CDR3 DNA sequence: TGTGCCAGCAGCCTGGGACAGGGCGTCGATCAGAACACTGAAGCTTTCTTT. Translated: CASSLGQGVDQNTEAFF.

The V and J genes are TRBV20-1 and TRBJ1-2; the D is unclear. Germline CDR1 and CDR2: DFQATT and SNEGSKA (reference sequence). The CDR3 has 12 residues. The V gene lost 5 bases and the J gene lost 6 bases, with 13 bases spanning the gap. The CDR3, as DNA: TGCAGTGCTGCCAGAGGGATGGATGGCTACACCTTC. The encoded protein is CSAARGMDGYTF.

This sequence joins TRBV20-1 and TRBJ2-3; 9 bases line up with TRBD1. This CDR3 has 14 amino acids. Germline CDR1 is DFQATT and CDR2 is SNEGSKA (reference sequence). Germline trimming cut 6 bases from V and 3 bases from J; bases unmatched to any gene: 7. CDR3 protein: CSAQPGQGTDTQYF. CDR3 DNA sequence: TGCAGTGCGCAACCGGGACAGGGAACAGATACGCAGTATTTT.

By sample share, this clonotype is medium-sized. The chain combines TRBV6-5 with TRBJ1-1; possibly TRBD1 for D (6 bases). CDR3 length equals 15 residues. Germline lookup yields CDR1 MNHEY and CDR2 SVGAGI. V was clipped by 2 bases and J by 2 bases, with 12 bases between them. The DNA of the CDR3 is TGTGCCAGCAGTTACACCGGGACAATCAACACTGAAGCTTTCTTT. It yields the protein CASSYTGTINTEAFF.